These T cell receptor beta chains were read from a single sample in a study of naive and memory T cell subsets. One entry per CDR3 protein results from TCRdb running MiXCR on the 5' RACE reads. The sample includes about 32,000 distinct CDR3 sequences, 15% to 20% seen only once; the top ten take around 2.5%. The origin of the receptors is a female donor in good health. The CDR3 runs from the conserved cysteine through the conserved F or W. The order of the fields is clone size, V gene, D gene, J gene, CDR3 DNA, CDR3 protein. D genes are given only for firm matches. A row's size may be missing; if present it is once, few, many or a size class.

few,TRBV2,TRBD1,TRBJ2-6,TGTGCCAGCAGAGGGACAGGGTACGGGGCCAACGTCCTGACTTTC,CASRGTGYGANVLTF
-,TRBV12-3/TRBV12-4,-,TRBJ2-5,TGTGCCAGCAGTTTAGTGCGGGGGCTGGAGACCCAGTACTTC,CASSLVRGLETQYF
-,TRBV6-5,-,TRBJ1-1,TGTGCCAGCAGTTACCGCGGCGGTCAGGGCACGAACACTGAAGCTTTCTTT,CASSYRGGQGTNTEAFF
few,TRBV11-1,-,TRBJ2-1,TGTGCCAGCAGCCCGGCCGGGACCCTGCGGAACAATGAGCAGTTCTTC,CASSPAGTLRNNEQFF
-,TRBV6-2/TRBV6-3,-,TRBJ2-3,TGTGCCAGCAGTCGCGGCTTATTAGACACAGATACGCAGTATTTT,CASSRGLLDTDTQYF
few,TRBV7-2,TRBD2,TRBJ2-7,TGTGCCAGCAGAAATAGCGGGGACAAGATCGAGCAGTACTTC,CASRNSGDKIEQYF
-,TRBV7-2,-,TRBJ1-2,TGTGCCAGCAGCTTAACTGGCTATGGCTACACCTTC,CASSLTGYGYTF
few,TRBV20-1,-,TRBJ1-4,TGCAGTGCTAGAGTGGGGGGGGTCAATGAAAAACTGTTTTTT,CSARVGGVNEKLFF
few,TRBV29-1,-,TRBJ1-1,TGCAGCGTTGATCGGGGGCCGGGCACTGAAGCTTTCTTT,CSVDRGPGTEAFF
few,TRBV27,-,TRBJ2-6,TGTGCCAGCAGTCCGGGGACATCCTCTGGGGCCAACGTCCTGACTTTC,CASSPGTSSGANVLTF
many,TRBV29-1,-,TRBJ1-1,TGCAGCGTTGAAACAGGAAACACTGAAGCTTTCTTT,CSVETGNTEAFF
many,TRBV20-1,TRBD1,TRBJ2-7,TGCAGTGCCCGGGACAGAACCTACGAGCAGTACTTC,CSARDRTYEQYF
many,TRBV29-1,-,TRBJ2-7,TGCAGCGTTGTTGCAGGCACCTACGAGCAGTACTTC,CSVVAGTYEQYF
-,TRBV7-9,TRBD1,TRBJ2-3,TGTGCCATACAATGGGGGACAGTTAGCACAGATACGCAGTATTTT,CAIQWGTVSTDTQYF
-,TRBV24-1,-,TRBJ2-2,TGTGCCACCAGCCTTCAGAGCACCGGGGAGCTGTTTTTT,CATSLQSTGELFF